The source of this TCR beta chain is a study of T cells after posttransplantation cyclophosphamide. Peripheral blood was collected from the related graft donor on the marrow donation day. Assay: immunoSEQ multiplex PCR; the TCRdb copy retains only in-frame clones and omits some. The repertoire consists of 25,000 to 30,000 clones, none detected only once. The table lists this clone with many counts. The antigen remains unidentified. Regarding the study as a whole: TRB clonality was highly associated with recipient CMV seropositivity and reactivation. TRB overlap between skin or GI tissue T cells and blood was limited. Donor CD8+ memory clones often dominated recipient blood repertoires at later times.

Trimming left V 5 bases short and J 5 bases short, with 16 bases between. Germline CDR1 is SGHTA and CDR2 is FQGTGA. The CDR3 length is 15 residues. This chain uses TRBV7-3 with TRBJ2-1; a possible D gene is TRBD1 (8 bases). This receptor was obtained from a woman aged 55 to 70 in good health, CMV-negative, and a related stem cell transplant donor. Sequencing input: PBMCs. This chain's CDR3 is CASSPGQGGHNEQFF. Here the CDR3 DNA reads TGTGCCAGCAGCCCCGGACAGGGAGGGCACAATGAGCAGTTCTTC.